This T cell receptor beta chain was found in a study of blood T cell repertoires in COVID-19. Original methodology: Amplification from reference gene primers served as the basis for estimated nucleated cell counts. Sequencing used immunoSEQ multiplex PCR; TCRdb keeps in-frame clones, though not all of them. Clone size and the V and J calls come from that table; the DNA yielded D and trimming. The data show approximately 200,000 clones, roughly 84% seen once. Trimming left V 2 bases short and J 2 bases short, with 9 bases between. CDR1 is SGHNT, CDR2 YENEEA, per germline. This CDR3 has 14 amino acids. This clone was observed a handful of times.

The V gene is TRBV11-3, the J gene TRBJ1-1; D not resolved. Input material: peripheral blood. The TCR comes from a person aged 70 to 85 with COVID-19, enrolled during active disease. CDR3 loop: CASSLSRANTEAFF. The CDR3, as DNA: TGTGCCAGCAGCTTATCGCGGGCCAACACTGAAGCTTTCTTT.